This T cell receptor (beta chain) was recovered during a study of molecular identifiers for immune sequencing clone quantification. Turning to the study itself: The replicate experiment used RNA from approximately 22,000 or 94,000 naive CD8 cells. This RNA was split into five aliquots, and four of them were sequenced. Overall study findings and caveats: The study found clones above 20 RNA copies held over 97% of effector molecules and under 1% in naive cells.

Sorted naive CD8 T cells, roughly 17,000 to 1,100,000, were sequenced from 10%, 30% or 50% RNA. Naive CD8 T cells were picked out by sorting for CD8+CD4-CCR7+CD45RA+. TCRdb recomputed calls from the PCR reads with MiXCR, one row per CDR3 protein. The sample has more than 250,000 distinct CDR3 sequences; about a fifth are singletons. In this sample, this clonotype turned up many times. As yet, its antigen is unknown. The length of the CDR3 is 12 residues. Germline CDR1 reads KGHDR; CDR2 reads SFDVKD. Between the trimmed V and J ends, which lost 12 bases and 0 bases, there was a span of 11 bases. The clonotype originates from a human donor in good health. Some libraries in this study had Jurkat cell RNA spiked in. Specimen: naive CD8+ T cells from blood, with Jurkat cell RNA spiked in. Subset in this sample: FACS-sorted CD8+CD4-CCR7+CD45RA+ naive T cells. V usage is TRBV24-1 and J usage is TRBJ2-7; no clear D gene. The CDR3 sequence: CAPNPASYEQYF. CDR3 coding DNA: TGTGCCCCCAACCCAGCCTCCTACGAGCAGTACTTC.